This T cell receptor (beta chain) was captured by sequencing in a study of PD-1 blockade in classical Hodgkin lymphoma. A remark on this clone: Its antigen is still unknown.

Whole-study results and caveats: Those patients who began receiving nivolumab less than 1 year after ASCT had lower diversity, and they were excluded. Researchers reported that CD4+ TCR diversity, though not CD8+, rose significantly by C4D1. No one has yet defined what causes the repertoire differences, which may be disease activity or prior therapy. Reported findings placed baseline TCR diversity lower in newly diagnosed patients (compared with healthy donors).

Germline CDR1 ENHRY, CDR2 SYGVKD. Trimming cost V 5 bases and J 8 bases, with 10 bases left between them. The CDR3 consists of 12 residues. Brentuximab vedotin exposure varied among the patients, all of whom had relapsed after autologous stem cell transplantation. Assay: immunoSEQ multiplex PCR; the TCRdb copy retains only in-frame clones and omits some. The sample consists of 25,000 to 35,000 clones, around four fifths of them appearing once. The source is a human donor with classical Hodgkin lymphoma. The J gene is TRBJ2-1, the V gene TRBV10-3, with a possible D match to TRBD2 (5 bases). This specimen consisted of peripheral blood mononuclear cells (PBMCs), obtained before the second cycle of nivolumab. As DNA, the CDR3 is TGTGCCATCAGTTCTAGCACAGATGAGCAGTTCTTC. This sequence encodes CAISSSTDEQFF.